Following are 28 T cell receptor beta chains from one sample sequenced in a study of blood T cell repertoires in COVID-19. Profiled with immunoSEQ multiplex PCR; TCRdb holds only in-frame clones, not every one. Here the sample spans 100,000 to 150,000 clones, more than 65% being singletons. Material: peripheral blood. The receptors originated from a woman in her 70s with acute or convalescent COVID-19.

CDR3 DNA: TGTGCCAGCAGTACTGCGGGACAGGGATTTGGCGAGCAGTACTTC. Protein: CASSTAGQGFGEQYF. V and J are TRBV6-5 and TRBJ2-7, with TRBD1 identical over 9 bases. Germline assignment: CDR1 MNHEY and CDR2 SVGAGI. This CDR3 contains 15 residues. After removal of 5 bases from V and 6 bases from J, the junction contained 11 bases not matched to a gene.

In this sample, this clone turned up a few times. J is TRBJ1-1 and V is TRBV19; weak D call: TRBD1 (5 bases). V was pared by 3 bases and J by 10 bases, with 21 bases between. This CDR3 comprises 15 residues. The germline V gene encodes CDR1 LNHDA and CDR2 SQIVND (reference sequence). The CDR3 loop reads CASSISHRWRDRAFF. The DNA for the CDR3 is TGTGCCAGTAGTATTAGCCACAGGTGGAGGGATAGAGCTTTCTTT.

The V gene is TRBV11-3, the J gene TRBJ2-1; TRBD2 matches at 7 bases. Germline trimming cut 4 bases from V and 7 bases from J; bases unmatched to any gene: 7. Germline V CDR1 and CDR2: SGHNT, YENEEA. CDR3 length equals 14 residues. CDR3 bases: TGTGCCAGCAGCTCCCGGGCCGGGGGGAATGAGCAGTTCTTC. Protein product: CASSSRAGGNEQFF.

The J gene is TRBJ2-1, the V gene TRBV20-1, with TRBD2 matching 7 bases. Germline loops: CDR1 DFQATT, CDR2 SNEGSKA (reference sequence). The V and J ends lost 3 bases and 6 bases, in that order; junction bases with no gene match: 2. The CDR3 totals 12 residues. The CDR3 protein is CSASGGGNEQFF. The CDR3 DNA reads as TGCAGTGCTAGTGGGGGGGGCAATGAGCAGTTCTTC.

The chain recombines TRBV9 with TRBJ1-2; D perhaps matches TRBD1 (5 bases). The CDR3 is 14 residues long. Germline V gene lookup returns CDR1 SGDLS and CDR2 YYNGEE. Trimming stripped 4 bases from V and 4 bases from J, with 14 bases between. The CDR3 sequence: CASSPQGTGYGYTF. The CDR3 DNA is TGTGCCAGCAGCCCCCAGGGAACTGGCTATGGCTACACCTTC.

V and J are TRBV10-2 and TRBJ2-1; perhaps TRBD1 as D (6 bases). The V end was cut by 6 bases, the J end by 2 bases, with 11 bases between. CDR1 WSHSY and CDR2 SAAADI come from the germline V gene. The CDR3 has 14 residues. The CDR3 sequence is CASRRTVAYNEQFF. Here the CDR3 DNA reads TGCGCCAGCAGAAGGACAGTTGCCTACAATGAGCAGTTCTTC.

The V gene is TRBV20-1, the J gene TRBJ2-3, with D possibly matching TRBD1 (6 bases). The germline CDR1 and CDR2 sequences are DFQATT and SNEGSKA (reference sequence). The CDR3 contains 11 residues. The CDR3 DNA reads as TGCAGCGCGTTGAGGGGGGATACGCAGTATTTT. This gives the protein CSALRGDTQYF.

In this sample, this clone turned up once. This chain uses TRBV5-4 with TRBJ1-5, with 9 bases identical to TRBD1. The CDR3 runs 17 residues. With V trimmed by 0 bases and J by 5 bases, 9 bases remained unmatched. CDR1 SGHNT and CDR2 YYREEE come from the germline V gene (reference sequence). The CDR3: CASSLGPPGQGDQPQHF. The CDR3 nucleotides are TGTGCCAGCAGCTTGGGACCCCCGGGACAGGGAGATCAGCCCCAGCATTTT.

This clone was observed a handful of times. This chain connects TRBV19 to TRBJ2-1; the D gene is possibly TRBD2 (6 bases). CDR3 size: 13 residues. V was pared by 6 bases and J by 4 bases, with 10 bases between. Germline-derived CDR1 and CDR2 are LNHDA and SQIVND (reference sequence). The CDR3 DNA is TGTGCCAGTAGAAGGAGGGATTACAATGAGCAGTTCTTC. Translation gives CASRRRDYNEQFF.

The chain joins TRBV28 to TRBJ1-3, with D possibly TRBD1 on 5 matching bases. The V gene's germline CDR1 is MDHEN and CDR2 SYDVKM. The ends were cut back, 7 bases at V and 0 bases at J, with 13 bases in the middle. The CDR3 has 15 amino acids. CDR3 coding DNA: TGTGCCAGCATGGGGGGTGACCTCTCTGGAAACACCATATATTTT. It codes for CASMGGDLSGNTIYF.

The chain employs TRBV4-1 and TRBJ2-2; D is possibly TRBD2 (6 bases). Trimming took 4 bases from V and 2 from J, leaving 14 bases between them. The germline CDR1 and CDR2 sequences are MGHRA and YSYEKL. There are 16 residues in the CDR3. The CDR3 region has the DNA TGCGCCAGCAGCCGCGGTTGGGCGGGAAACACCGGGGAGCTGTTTTTT. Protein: CASSRGWAGNTGELFF.

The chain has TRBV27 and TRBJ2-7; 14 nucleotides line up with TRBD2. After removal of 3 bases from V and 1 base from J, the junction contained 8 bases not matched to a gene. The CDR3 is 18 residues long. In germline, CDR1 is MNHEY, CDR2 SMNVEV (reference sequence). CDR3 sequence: CASSFRLAGGILSYEQYF. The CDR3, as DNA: TGTGCCAGCAGTTTCCGACTAGCGGGAGGGATACTATCCTACGAGCAGTACTTC.

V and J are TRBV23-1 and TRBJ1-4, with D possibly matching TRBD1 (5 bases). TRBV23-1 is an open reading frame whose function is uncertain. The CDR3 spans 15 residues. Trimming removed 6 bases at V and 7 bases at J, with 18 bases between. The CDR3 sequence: CASSPPARVIEKLFF. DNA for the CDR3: TGCGCCAGCAGCCCTCCGGCCAGGGTTATTGAAAAACTGTTTTTT.

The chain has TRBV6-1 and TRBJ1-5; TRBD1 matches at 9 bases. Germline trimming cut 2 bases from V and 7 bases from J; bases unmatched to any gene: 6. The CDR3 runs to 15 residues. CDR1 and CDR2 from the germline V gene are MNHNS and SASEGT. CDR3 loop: CASSERGTGSQPQHF. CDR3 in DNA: TGTGCCAGCAGTGAACGGGGGACAGGGAGCCAGCCCCAGCATTTT.

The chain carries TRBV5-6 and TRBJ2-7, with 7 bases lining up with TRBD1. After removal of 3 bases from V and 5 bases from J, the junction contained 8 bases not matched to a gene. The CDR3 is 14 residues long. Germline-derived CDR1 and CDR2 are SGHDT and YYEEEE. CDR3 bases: TGTGCCAGCAGCTCCCTGACAGGGTTCCACGAGCAGTACTTC. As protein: CASSSLTGFHEQYF.

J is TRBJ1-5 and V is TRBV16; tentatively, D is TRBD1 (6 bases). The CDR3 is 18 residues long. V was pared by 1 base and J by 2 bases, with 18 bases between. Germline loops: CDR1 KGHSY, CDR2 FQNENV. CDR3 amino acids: CASSQLHQGMIGNQPQHF. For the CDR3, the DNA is TGTGCCAGCAGCCAATTACATCAGGGGATGATCGGCAATCAGCCCCAGCATTTT.

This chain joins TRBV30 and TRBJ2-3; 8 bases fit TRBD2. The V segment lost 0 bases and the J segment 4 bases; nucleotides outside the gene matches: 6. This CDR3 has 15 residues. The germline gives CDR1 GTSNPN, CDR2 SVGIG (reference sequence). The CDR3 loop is CAWSVQSGSSDTQYF. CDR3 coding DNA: TGTGCCTGGAGTGTACAGAGCGGGAGCTCAGATACGCAGTATTTT.

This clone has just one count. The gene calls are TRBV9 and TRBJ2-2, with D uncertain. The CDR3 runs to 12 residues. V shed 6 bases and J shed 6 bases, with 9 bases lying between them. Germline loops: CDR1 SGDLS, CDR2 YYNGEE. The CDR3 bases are TGTGCCAGCACCTCCTACCCCGGGGAGCTGTTTTTT. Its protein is CASTSYPGELFF.

In DNA, the CDR3 is TGTGCCAGCAGTAGAGGGACAGGAGCTAACTATGGCTACACCTTC. Amino acids: CASSRGTGANYGYTF. The chain couples TRBV27 to TRBJ1-2; 8 bases are shared with TRBD1. This CDR3 has 15 residues. The junction had 5 bases not matched to a gene; V was cut back by 5 bases and J by 0 bases. Germline-derived CDR1 and CDR2 are MNHEY and SMNVEV (reference sequence).

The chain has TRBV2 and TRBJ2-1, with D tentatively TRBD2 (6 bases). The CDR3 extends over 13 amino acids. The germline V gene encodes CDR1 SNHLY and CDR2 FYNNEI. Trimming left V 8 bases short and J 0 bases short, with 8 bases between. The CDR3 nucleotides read TGTGCCAGCTTCGGGGGCTCCTACAATGAGCAGTTCTTC. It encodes CASFGGSYNEQFF.

The CDR3: CASSSGLAGASVHEQYF. The CDR3 DNA follows: TGTGCCAGCAGCTCGGGACTAGCGGGAGCGTCAGTCCACGAGCAGTACTTC. The chain recombines TRBV11-2 with TRBJ2-7; TRBD2 aligns across 14 bases. V was pared by 4 bases and J by 5 bases, with 10 bases of the junction left unmatched. This CDR3 is built from 17 residues. Germline V gene sequence: CDR1 SGHAT, CDR2 FQNNGV.

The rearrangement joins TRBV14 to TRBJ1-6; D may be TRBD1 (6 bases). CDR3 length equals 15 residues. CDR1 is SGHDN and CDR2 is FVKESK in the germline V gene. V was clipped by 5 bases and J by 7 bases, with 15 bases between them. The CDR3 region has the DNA TGTGCCAGCAGCTTACGGGACACCCTAAATTCACCCCTCCACTTT. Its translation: CASSLRDTLNSPLHF.

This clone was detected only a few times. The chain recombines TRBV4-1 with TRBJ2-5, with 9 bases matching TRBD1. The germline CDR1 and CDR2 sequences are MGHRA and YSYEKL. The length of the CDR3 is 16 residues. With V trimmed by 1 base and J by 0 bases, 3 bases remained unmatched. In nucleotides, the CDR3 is TGCGCCAGCAGCCAAGTGGGACAGGGAAACCAAGAGACCCAGTACTTC. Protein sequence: CASSQVGQGNQETQYF.

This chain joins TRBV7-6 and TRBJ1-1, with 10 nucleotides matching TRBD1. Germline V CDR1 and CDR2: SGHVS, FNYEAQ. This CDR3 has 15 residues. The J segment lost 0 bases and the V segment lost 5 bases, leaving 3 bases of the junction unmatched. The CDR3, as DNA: TGTGCCAGCAGCCGGGGACAGGGGATGAACACTGAAGCTTTCTTT. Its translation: CASSRGQGMNTEAFF. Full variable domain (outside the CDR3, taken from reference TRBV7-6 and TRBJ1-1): GAGVSQSPRYKVTKRGQDVALRCDPISGHVSLYWYRQALGQGPEFLTYFNYEAQQDKSGLPNDRFSAERPEGSISTLTIQRTEQRDSAMYRCASSRGQGMNTEAFFGQGTRLTVV.

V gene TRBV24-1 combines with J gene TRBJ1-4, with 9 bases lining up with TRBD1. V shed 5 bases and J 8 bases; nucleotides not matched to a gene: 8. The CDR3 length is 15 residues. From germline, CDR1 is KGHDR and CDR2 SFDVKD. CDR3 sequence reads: CATSGKTGGGEKLFF. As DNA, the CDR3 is TGTGCCACCAGTGGCAAGACAGGGGGTGGGGAAAAACTGTTTTTT.

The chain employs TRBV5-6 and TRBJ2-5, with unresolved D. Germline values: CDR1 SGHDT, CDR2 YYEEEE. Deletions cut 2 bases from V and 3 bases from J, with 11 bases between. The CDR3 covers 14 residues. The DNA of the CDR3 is TGTGCCAGCAGCTTAGGTGGCAGGAAAGAGACCCAGTACTTC. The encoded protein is CASSLGGRKETQYF.

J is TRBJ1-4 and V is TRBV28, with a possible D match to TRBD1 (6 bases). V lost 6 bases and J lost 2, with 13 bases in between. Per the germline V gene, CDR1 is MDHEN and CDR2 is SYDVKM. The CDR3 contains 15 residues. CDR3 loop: CASRAGALTNEKLFF. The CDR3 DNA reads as TGTGCCAGCAGAGCAGGGGCTCTTACTAATGAAAAACTGTTTTTT.

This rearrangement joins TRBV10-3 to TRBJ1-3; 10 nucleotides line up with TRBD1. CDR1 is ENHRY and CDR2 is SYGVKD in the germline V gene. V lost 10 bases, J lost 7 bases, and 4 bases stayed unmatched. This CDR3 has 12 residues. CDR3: CATGQGVNTIYF. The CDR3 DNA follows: TGTGCCACCGGACAGGGGGTGAACACCATATATTTT.